This T cell receptor (beta chain) was recorded in a study of OX40 agonist ivuxolimab in advanced cancers. Findings of the study overall: Part of the nonresponder group also had normalized T-cell clonal expansion that was low.

Concerning this clone: The antigen remains undetermined.

Profiling relied on immunoSEQ multiplex PCR, and the TCRdb table lists in-frame clones only, not all of them. The sample lists about 71,000 clones; 86% were seen once. Trimming took 5 bases from V and 1 from J, leaving 14 bases between them. The CDR3 runs to 15 residues. Germline V gene lookup returns CDR1 SGHAT and CDR2 FQNNGV. Sequenced material: CD4+ or CD8+ T cells sorted from blood, taken in a trial of the OX40 agonist ivuxolimab. The chain uses TRBV11-2 and TRBJ1-1; D might be TRBD1 (5 bases). The receptor comes from an adult with an advanced solid tumor such as melanoma, head and neck, liver or kidney cancer. CDR3 DNA sequence: TGTGCCAGCAGCCCTACCCGGACAACGAACACTGAAGCTTTCTTT. Translated, it gives CASSPTRTTNTEAFF.